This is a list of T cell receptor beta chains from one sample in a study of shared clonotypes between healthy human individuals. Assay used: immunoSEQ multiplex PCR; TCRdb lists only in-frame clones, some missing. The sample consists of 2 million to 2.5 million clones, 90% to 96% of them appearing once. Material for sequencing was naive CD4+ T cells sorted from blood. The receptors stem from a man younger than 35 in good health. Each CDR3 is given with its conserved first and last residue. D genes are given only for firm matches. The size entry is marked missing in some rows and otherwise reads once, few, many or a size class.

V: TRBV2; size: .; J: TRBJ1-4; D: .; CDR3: CASTEQQLASEKLFF; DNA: TGTGCCAGCACCGAACAGCAACTCGCCAGTGAAAAACTGTTTTTT
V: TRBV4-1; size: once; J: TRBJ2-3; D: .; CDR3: CASSQAGGARDTQYF; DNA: TGCGCCAGCAGCCAAGCTGGGGGGGCTCGTGATACGCAGTATTTT
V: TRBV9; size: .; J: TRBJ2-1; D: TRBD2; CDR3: CASSGGLPGVSYNEQFF; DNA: TGTGCCAGCAGCGGGGGACTACCCGGGGTTTCCTACAATGAGCAGTTCTTC
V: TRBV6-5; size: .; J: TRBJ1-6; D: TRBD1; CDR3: CASSGTGGNSPLHF; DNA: TGTGCCAGCAGTGGGACAGGGGGGAATTCACCCCTCCACTTT
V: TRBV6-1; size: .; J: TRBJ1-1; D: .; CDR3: CASSVGSGGNTEAFF; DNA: TGTGCCAGCAGTGTGGGCAGCGGGGGGAACACTGAAGCTTTCTTT
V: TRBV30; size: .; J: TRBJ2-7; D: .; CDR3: CAWTRQVTAAEQYF; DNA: TGTGCCTGGACCCGTCAGGTGACCGCCGCCGAGCAGTACTTC
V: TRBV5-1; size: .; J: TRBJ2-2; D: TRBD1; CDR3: CASTNRGGTGELFF; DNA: TGCGCCAGCACTAACAGGGGCGGCACCGGGGAGCTGTTTTTT
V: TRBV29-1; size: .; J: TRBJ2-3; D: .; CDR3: CSVEAVTLSTDTQYF; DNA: TGCAGCGTTGAAGCGGTAACCTTGAGCACAGATACGCAGTATTTT
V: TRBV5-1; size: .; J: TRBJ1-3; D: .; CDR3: CASSPGGTGNTIYF; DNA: TGCGCCAGCAGCCCGGGGGGGACTGGAAACACCATATATTTT
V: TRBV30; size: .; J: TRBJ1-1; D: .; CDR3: CATGGWTEAFF; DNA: TGTGCCACTGGAGGATGGACTGAAGCTTTCTTT
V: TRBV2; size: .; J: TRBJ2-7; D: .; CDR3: CASSEARQVSYEQYF; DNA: TGTGCCAGCAGTGAAGCCAGACAGGTCAGCTACGAGCAGTACTTC
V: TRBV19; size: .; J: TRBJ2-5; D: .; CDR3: CASSSPGTLETQYF; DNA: TGTGCCAGTAGTTCCCCCGGGACACTGGAGACCCAGTACTTC
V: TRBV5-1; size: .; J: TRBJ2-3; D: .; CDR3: CASSSPDTDTQYF; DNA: TGCGCCAGCAGTAGTCCAGACACAGATACGCAGTATTTT
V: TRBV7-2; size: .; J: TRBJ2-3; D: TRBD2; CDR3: CASSFGTSGSTDTQYF; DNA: TGTGCCAGCAGCTTCGGGACTAGCGGGAGCACAGATACGCAGTATTTT
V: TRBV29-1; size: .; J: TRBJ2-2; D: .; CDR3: CSVTGTKNTGELFF; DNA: TGCAGCGTTACCGGGACAAAGAACACCGGGGAGCTGTTTTTT
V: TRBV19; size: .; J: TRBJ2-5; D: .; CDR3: CASTADPAEETQYF; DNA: TGTGCCAGTACCGCGGACCCAGCCGAAGAGACCCAGTACTTC
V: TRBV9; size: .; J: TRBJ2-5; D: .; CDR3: CASSVGDIEETQYF; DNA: TGTGCCAGCAGCGTAGGGGACATTGAAGAGACCCAGTACTTC
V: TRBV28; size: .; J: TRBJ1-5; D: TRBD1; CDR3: CATRDSLNQPQHF; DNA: TGTGCCACCAGGGACAGCTTAAATCAGCCCCAGCATTTT
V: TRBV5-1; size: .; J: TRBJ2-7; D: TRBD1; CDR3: CASSLGLKGQKSYEQYF; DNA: TGCGCCAGCAGCTTGGGGTTAAAGGGACAGAAGTCCTACGAGCAGTACTTC
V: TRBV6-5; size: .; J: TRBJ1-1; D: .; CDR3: CASTPGGLKNTEAFF; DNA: TGTGCCAGCACCCCTGGGGGGCTTAAGAACACTGAAGCTTTCTTT
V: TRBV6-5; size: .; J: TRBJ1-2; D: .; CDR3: CASTNRHAGYGYTF; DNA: TGTGCCAGCACCAACAGGCACGCGGGCTATGGCTACACCTTC
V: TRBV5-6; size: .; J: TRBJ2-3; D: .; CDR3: CASSLGGAGDTQYF; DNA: TGTGCCAGCAGCTTGGGTGGGGCAGGAGATACGCAGTATTTT
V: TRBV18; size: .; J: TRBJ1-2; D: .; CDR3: CASSPSNTLSYGYTF; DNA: TGTGCCAGCTCACCTTCCAACACTCTTTCCTATGGCTACACCTTC
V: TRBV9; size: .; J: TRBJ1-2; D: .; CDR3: CASSVDGTGDSYTF; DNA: TGTGCCAGCAGCGTAGACGGAACAGGCGACAGCTACACCTTC
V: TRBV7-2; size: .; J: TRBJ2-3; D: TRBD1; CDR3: CASSRRDRVADTQYF; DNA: TGTGCCAGCAGCCGGAGGGACAGGGTGGCAGATACGCAGTATTTT
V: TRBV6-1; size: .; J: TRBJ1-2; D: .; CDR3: CASSEGQGAHGYTF; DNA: TGTGCCAGCAGTGAAGGGCAGGGAGCGCATGGCTACACCTTC
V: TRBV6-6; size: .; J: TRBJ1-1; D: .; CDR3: CASSSPKNTEAFF; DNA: TGTGCCAGCAGCTCACCCAAGAACACTGAAGCTTTCTTT
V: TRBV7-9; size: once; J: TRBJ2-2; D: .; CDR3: CASSPSRTGELFF; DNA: TGTGCCAGCAGCCCGAGTCGCACCGGGGAGCTGTTTTTT
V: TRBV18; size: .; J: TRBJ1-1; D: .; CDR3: CASSWTRNTEAFF; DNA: TGTGCCAGCTCCTGGACAAGGAACACTGAAGCTTTCTTT
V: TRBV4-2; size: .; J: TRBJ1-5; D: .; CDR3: CASSGENQPQHF; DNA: TGTGCCAGCAGCGGAGAGAATCAGCCCCAGCATTTT
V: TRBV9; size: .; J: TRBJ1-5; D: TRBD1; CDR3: CASSVEGASNQPQHF; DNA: TGTGCCAGCAGCGTAGAGGGGGCTAGCAATCAGCCCCAGCATTTT
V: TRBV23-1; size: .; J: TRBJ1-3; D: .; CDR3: CASTTPIRTANPSGNTIYF; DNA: TGCGCCAGCACGACGCCAATAAGGACCGCGAATCCCTCTGGAAACACCATATATTTT
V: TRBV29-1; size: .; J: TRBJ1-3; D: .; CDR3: CSVGEGNTIYF; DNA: TGCAGCGTTGGAGAAGGAAACACCATATATTTT
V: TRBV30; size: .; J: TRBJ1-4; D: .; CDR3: CALNKASNEKLFF; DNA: TGTGCCTTGAACAAGGCGAGTAATGAAAAACTGTTTTTT
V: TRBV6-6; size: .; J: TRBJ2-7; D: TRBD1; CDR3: CASSPGTGPYEQYF; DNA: TGTGCCAGCAGTCCCGGGACAGGGCCCTACGAGCAGTACTTC
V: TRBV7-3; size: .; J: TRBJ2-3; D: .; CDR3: CASSKGLSGLTDTQYF; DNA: TGTGCCAGCAGCAAGGGTCTTAGCGGCCTCACAGATACGCAGTATTTT
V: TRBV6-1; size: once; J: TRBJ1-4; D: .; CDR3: CASRWGTNEKLFF; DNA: TGTGCCAGCAGATGGGGAACTAATGAAAAACTGTTTTTT
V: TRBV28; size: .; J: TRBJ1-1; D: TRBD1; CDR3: CASSLTGGANTEAFF; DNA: TGTGCCAGCAGTTTAACAGGGGGCGCGAACACTGAAGCTTTCTTT
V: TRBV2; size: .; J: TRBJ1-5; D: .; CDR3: CASSERPPGNQPQHF; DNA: TGTGCCAGCAGTGAACGGCCACCGGGCAATCAGCCCCAGCATTTT
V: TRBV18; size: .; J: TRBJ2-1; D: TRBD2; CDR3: CASSPPGLAGARGNEQFF; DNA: TGTGCCAGCTCACCCCCGGGACTAGCGGGCGCTAGAGGAAATGAGCAGTTCTTC